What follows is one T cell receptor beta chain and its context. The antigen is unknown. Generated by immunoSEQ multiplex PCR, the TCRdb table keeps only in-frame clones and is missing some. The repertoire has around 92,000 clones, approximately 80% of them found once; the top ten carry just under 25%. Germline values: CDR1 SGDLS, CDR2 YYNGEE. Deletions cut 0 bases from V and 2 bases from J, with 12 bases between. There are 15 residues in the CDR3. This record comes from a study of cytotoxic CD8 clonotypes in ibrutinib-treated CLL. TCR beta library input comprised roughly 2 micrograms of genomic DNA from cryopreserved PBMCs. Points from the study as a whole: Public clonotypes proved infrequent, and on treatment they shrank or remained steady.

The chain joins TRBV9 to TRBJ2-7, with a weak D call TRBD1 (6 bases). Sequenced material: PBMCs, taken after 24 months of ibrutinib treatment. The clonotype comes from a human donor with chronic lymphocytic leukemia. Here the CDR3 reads CASSVDWGRAYEQYF. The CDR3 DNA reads TGTGCCAGCAGCGTAGATTGGGGGCGCGCCTACGAGCAGTACTTC.